Listed below are T cell receptor beta chains from one sample, sequenced in a study of blood T cell repertoires in COVID-19. The repertoire was sequenced with immunoSEQ multiplex PCR; TCRdb's copy has only in-frame clones and lacks some. The sample has 50,000 to 75,000 clones, around 80% seen once. Sequencing used peripheral blood. These receptors all come from a man aged 55 to 69 with COVID-19, enrolled during active disease. The CDR3 runs from the conserved cysteine through the conserved F or W. Each record gives: CDR3 length, V gene, clone size, J gene, CDR3 protein. Only part of the rows carry a size: once, few, many, or a class if the clone is expanded.

>14|TRBV2|NA|TRBJ2-3
CASKATFSTDTQYF
>15|TRBV2|NA|TRBJ1-2
CASTQHLEANYGYTF
>15|TRBV10-2|NA|TRBJ2-2
CANRPTRTGNGELFF
>14|TRBV11-2|NA|TRBJ2-3
CASSKSTGENTQYF
>15|TRBV7-3|NA|TRBJ2-3
CASSLTSTSTDTQYF
>14|TRBV4-2|NA|TRBJ2-1
CASSQDVNGGEQFF
>14|TRBV11-2|once|TRBJ2-3
CASSSDLAGNTQYF
>20|TRBV9|NA|TRBJ2-2
CASSVDGTSGRALLSGELFF
>15|TRBV9|once|TRBJ2-3
CASSVADRGHDTQYF
>14|TRBV7-9|once|TRBJ1-1
CASSLGQGESDAFF
>15|TRBV5-5|NA|TRBJ2-5
CASSYYGGAQETQYF
>14|TRBV19|NA|TRBJ2-1
CASSSLGALNEQFF
>16|TRBV7-9|NA|TRBJ1-6
CASSTGESTYNSPLHF
>14|TRBV27|NA|TRBJ1-6
CASSFNSYNSPLHF
>14|TRBV5-1|NA|TRBJ2-7
CASSLVIGGGEQYF
>13|TRBV28|NA|TRBJ1-1
CACGTGHGTEAFF
>13|TRBV6-1|NA|TRBJ2-2
CASSEVLGGELFF
>12|TRBV28|NA|TRBJ1-1
CASSLTGNEAFF
>15|TRBV6-5|NA|TRBJ1-3
CASSSPTGSGNTIYF
>15|TRBV5-1|NA|TRBJ2-7
CASSAPAGSSYEQYF
>13|TRBV6-5|NA|TRBJ2-1
CASSLISGGTWFF
>16|TRBV7-6|few|TRBJ1-2
CASSWGAQGANYGYTF
>16|TRBV3-1/TRBV3-2|NA|TRBJ2-7
CASSQDQTSFYYEQYF
>14|TRBV6-5|NA|TRBJ1-4
CASSRSGQGGKLFF
>14|TRBV30|NA|TRBJ1-2
CAWIGQKDIYGYTF
>15|TRBV5-1|NA|TRBJ2-2
CASRDWRGDTGELFF
>11|TRBV6-5|NA|TRBJ1-4
CASRLQEKLFF
>12|TRBV28|NA|TRBJ2-7
CASRDSPYEQYF
>11|TRBV5-6|NA|TRBJ2-7
CASSLGDEQYF
>15|TRBV2|NA|TRBJ2-7
CASRNGRTAAAEQYF
>15|TRBV5-1|NA|TRBJ1-2
CASSATGEPIGGYTF
>16|TRBV5-1|few|TRBJ2-3
CASSPGTSGTTDTQYF
>13|TRBV19|once|TRBJ1-2
CASSIDPTLAYTF
>16|TRBV7-9|NA|TRBJ1-3
CASSLGVLLSGNTIYF
>14|TRBV3-1/TRBV3-2|NA|TRBJ2-7
CASSQRGGPYEQYF
>15|TRBV7-9|NA|TRBJ2-5
CASSLFGGVGETQYF
>13|TRBV18|NA|TRBJ1-4
CASSAGMDEKLFF
>13|TRBV7-2|NA|TRBJ1-6
CASSLQRNSPLHF
>17|TRBV9|NA|TRBJ2-2
CASTSQRGNTNTGELFF
>15|TRBV15|NA|TRBJ2-1
CATSRPSSGRVEQFF
>14|TRBV20-1|NA|TRBJ2-3
CSASRGTRADTQYF
>13|TRBV9|NA|TRBJ1-6
CASSVRQDSPLHF
>17|TRBV7-3|NA|TRBJ2-1
CASSPWGTSGGADEQFF
>13|TRBV24-1|NA|TRBJ2-5
CATGGGAGETQYF
>14|TRBV5-4|NA|TRBJ2-5
CASSSSGVQETQYF
>13|TRBV19|NA|TRBJ1-5
CASSRGGNQPQHF
>11|TRBV5-4|NA|TRBJ2-4
CASSLDSIQYF
>16|TRBV12-5|NA|TRBJ1-6
CASASSQVSYNSPLHF
>13|TRBV29-1|NA|TRBJ2-3
CSVGRGKRDTQYF
>17|TRBV5-1|NA|TRBJ2-1
CASSPSSFVEGYNEQFF
>13|TRBV11-2|NA|TRBJ2-4
CASRPGEQNIQYF
>15|TRBV5-1|NA|TRBJ1-3
CASSLDGAFGNTIYF